This T cell receptor beta chain was sequenced for a study of cytomegalovirus exposure and HLA in healthy donors. Study outcomes and limitations: Immune exposure information available was restricted to CMV serostatus.

This PCR relied on a set of 60 Vbeta primers and 13 Jbeta primers. Authors' methods: In a later analysis, the count reached 76 million or so unique TCR beta chains, with roughly 9.9 million shared. TCRdb keeps only in-frame clones here, not all; method: immunoSEQ multiplex PCR. V and J calls and clone size follow that table, whereas D and trimming were derived from the DNA. This sample carries approximately 170,000 clones, 82% of them seen once, and the ten largest clones take roughly 1.5%. Remarks on this clone: Its specificity is not known.

This CDR3 comprises 15 residues. Per germline, CDR1 MNHNS and CDR2 SASEGT. V gave up 3 bases and J gave up 5 bases, with 17 bases separating them. The TCR sequence derives from a male donor in good health and CMV-seronegative. Input material: PBMCs. The V and J genes are TRBV6-1 and TRBJ2-7, with D possibly matching TRBD1 (8 bases). The CDR3 protein is CASSEQQGGADEQYF. In nucleotides, the CDR3 is TGTGCCAGCAGTGAGCAACAGGGGGGGGCTGACGAGCAGTACTTC.